The T cell receptor (beta chain) under discussion was sequenced for a study of blood T cell repertoires in COVID-19. Authors' processing steps: Estimates of nucleated cell counts were drawn from the amplification of reference gene primers. The protocol was immunoSEQ multiplex PCR, while the TCRdb copy is restricted to in-frame clones and leaves out a portion. The V and J calls and the clone size are those of that table, but D and trimming were determined from the DNA. Of 190,000 or so clones detected, about 81% appear once; the ten largest clones hold around 9.2%. Germline CDR1 reads SGHAT; CDR2 reads FQNNGV. The CDR3 length is 16 residues. The V gene end was trimmed by 5 bases and the J gene end by 2 bases; junction bases not matched to a gene: 6. Recruits, aged about 18 to 95 years, lived in 25 or so US areas. In assigning cohorts, the study relied on participant-reported clinical history. Either two negative PCRs, clearance, or symptom resolution qualified Cohort 3 donors as recovered.

The source is a man in his forties who had recovered from COVID-19. Sample: PBMCs or T cells enriched from blood (not recorded which). This chain links TRBV11-2 with TRBJ2-7, with 13 bases aligning to TRBD2. The CDR3: CASSPGLAGAPYEQYF. The CDR3 DNA reads TGTGCCAGCAGCCCCGGACTAGCGGGAGCCCCCTACGAGCAGTACTTC.